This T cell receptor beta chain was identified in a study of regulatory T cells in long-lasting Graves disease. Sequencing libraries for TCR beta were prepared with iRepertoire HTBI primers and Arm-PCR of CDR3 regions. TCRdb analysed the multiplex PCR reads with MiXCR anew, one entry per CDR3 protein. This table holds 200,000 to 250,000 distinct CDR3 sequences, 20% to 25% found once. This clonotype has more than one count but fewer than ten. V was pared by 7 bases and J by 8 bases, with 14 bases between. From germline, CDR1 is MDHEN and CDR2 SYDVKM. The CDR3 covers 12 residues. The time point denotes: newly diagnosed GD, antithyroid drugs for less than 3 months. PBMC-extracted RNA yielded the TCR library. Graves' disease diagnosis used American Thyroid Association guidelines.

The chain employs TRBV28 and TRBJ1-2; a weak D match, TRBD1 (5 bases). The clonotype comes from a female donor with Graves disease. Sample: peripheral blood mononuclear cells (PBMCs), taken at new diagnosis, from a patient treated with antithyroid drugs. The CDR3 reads CASTMGVRGYTF. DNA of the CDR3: TGTGCCAGCACCATGGGGGTGCGGGGCTACACCTTC.